This T cell receptor (beta chain) was sequenced for a study of Ad26.COV2.S vaccination and SARS-CoV-2 variants. Study-level findings and limits: Vaccine recipients had higher spike-specific TCR breadth than placebo recipients.

The protocol was immunoSEQ multiplex PCR, while the TCRdb copy is restricted to in-frame clones and leaves out a portion. This table has about 180,000 clones, around 88% appearing once. CDR3 length equals 15 residues. V was clipped by 5 bases and J by 4 bases, with 15 bases between them. Germline V gives CDR1 PRHDT, CDR2 FYEKMQ (reference sequence). About this clone: Antigen unknown.

This sample comprised peripheral blood, obtained after recovery from COVID-19. This TCR derives from a human donor who had recovered from COVID-19. The genes are TRBV13 and TRBJ2-1; D is tentatively TRBD1 or TRBD2 (6 bases each). For the CDR3, the DNA is TGTGCCAGCAGCCCAGACGGGGGCCTGTACAATGAGCAGTTCTTC. Translated, it gives CASSPDGGLYNEQFF.